A single sample is the source of the 14 T cell receptor beta chains below, sequenced in a study of cytomegalovirus exposure and HLA in healthy donors. PCR involved 60 Vbeta and 13 Jbeta primers. This table comes from immunoSEQ multiplex PCR, and its TCRdb copy is limited to in-frame clones, with some not included. Among 250,000 to 350,000 clones listed, more than 55% were seen once. The specimen was PBMCs. Every receptor here comes from a female donor in good health and CMV-seronegative.

The chain employs TRBV27 and TRBJ2-7; weak D call: TRBD2 (5 bases). This CDR3 has 14 amino acids. V lost 8 bases to trimming and J lost 0 bases, with 14 bases between them. Germline V lookup: CDR1 MNHEY, CDR2 SMNVEV (reference sequence). The chain's CDR3 is CASRLLGSSYEQYF. In nucleotides, the CDR3 is TGTGCCAGCCGACTACTAGGGAGCTCCTACGAGCAGTACTTC.

This chain joins TRBV4-2 and TRBJ2-2; 8 positions match TRBD2. The CDR3 has 16 amino acids. Germline V gene data show CDR1 as LGHNA and CDR2 as YNFKEQ. V lost 3 bases, J lost 6 bases, and 9 bases stayed unmatched. The CDR3 DNA is TGTGCCAGCAGCCAGGAGACTAGCGTCCTGTCCGGGGAGCTGTTTTTT. Encoded protein: CASSQETSVLSGELFF.

The V call is TRBV19, the J call TRBJ1-2, with a tentative D call TRBD1 (6 bases). This CDR3 has 14 amino acids. The V gene's germline CDR1 is LNHDA and CDR2 SQIVND (reference sequence). Trimming removed 2 bases from V and 7 bases from J, with 14 bases in between. The CDR3 sequence is CASSILTGAGGYTF. The CDR3 region has the DNA TGTGCCAGTAGTATATTGACAGGTGCAGGTGGCTACACCTTC.

This clone was found once. The chain couples TRBV4-1 to TRBJ2-5, with 12 positions matching TRBD2. CDR1 is MGHRA and CDR2 is YSYEKL in the germline V gene. The CDR3 extends over 16 amino acids. V shed 1 base, J shed 5 bases, and the junction held 5 bases outside the gene matches. For the CDR3, the DNA is TGCGCCAGCAGCCAAGCCGGACTAGCGGGAATGGAGACCCAGTACTTC. It encodes CASSQAGLAGMETQYF.

The chain combines TRBV5-1 with TRBJ2-1; 16 positions match TRBD2. The CDR3 is 18 residues long. Trimming removed 3 bases from V and 1 base from J; junction bases left unmatched: 4. Germline CDR1 is SGHRS and CDR2 is YFSETQ. The DNA of the CDR3 is TGCGCCAGCAGCTGGACGGGACTAGCGGGAGGGTCCTACAATGAGCAGTTCTTC. Its translation is CASSWTGLAGGSYNEQFF.

The chain links TRBV7-9 to TRBJ2-5; no firm D call. Trimming stripped 2 bases from V and 5 bases from J, with 9 bases between. The germline V gene encodes CDR1 SEHNR and CDR2 FQNEAQ (reference sequence). CDR3 length: 13 residues. CDR3 coding DNA: TGTGCCAGCAGCTTATCTGGCCCGGAGACCCAGTACTTC. As protein: CASSLSGPETQYF.

V gene TRBV20-1 combines with J gene TRBJ2-7; the D is unclear. The CDR3 is 11 amino acids. With 8 bases removed from V and 0 bases from J, the gap between germline ends came to 8 bases. From germline, CDR1 is DFQATT and CDR2 SNEGSKA (reference sequence). This chain's CDR3 is CSSAVSYEQYF. CDR3 sequence (DNA): TGCAGTTCCGCGGTCTCCTACGAGCAGTACTTC.

The rearrangement joins TRBV27 to TRBJ1-1; a possible D gene is TRBD1 (5 bases). Germline assignment: CDR1 MNHEY and CDR2 SMNVEV (reference sequence). V was trimmed by 3 bases and J by 7 bases, leaving 18 bases between them. This CDR3 is 15 amino acids long. CDR3 region: CASSFWRGAGVEAFF. The CDR3 DNA is TGTGCCAGCAGTTTCTGGCGGGGCGCGGGAGTTGAAGCTTTCTTT.

CDR3 bases: TGCGCCAGCAGCTCAAACAGGGGGCTCAGGACAGATACGCAGTATTTT. Its protein is CASSSNRGLRTDTQYF. V gene TRBV5-1 combines with J gene TRBJ2-3, with TRBD1 matching over 9 bases. Per germline, CDR1 SGHRS and CDR2 YFSETQ. The J segment lost 3 bases and the V segment lost 3 bases, leaving 8 bases of the junction unmatched. The CDR3 has 16 amino acids.

V and J are TRBV28 and TRBJ2-5, with D perhaps TRBD2 (5 bases). The V gene's germline CDR1 is MDHEN and CDR2 SYDVKM. V shed 1 base and J shed 1 base, with 13 bases lying between them. The CDR3 consists of 16 residues. DNA of the CDR3: TGTGCCAGCAGTTTATCCCCACGACTATCCCAAGAGACCCAGTACTTC. Amino acids: CASSLSPRLSQETQYF.

The chain couples TRBV27 to TRBJ2-1, with 14 bases matching TRBD2. Germline V gene sequence: CDR1 MNHEY, CDR2 SMNVEV (reference sequence). The trim removed 0 bases at V and 6 bases at J, leaving 4 bases unmatched. The CDR3 has 17 amino acids. The CDR3 DNA reads TGTGCCAGCAGTTTATCCCTCGGACTAGCGGGAGGCAATGAGCAGTTCTTC. Encoded protein: CASSLSLGLAGGNEQFF.

CDR3 sequence: CASSPGGSSYEQYF. The CDR3 DNA reads TGCGCCAGCAGCCCGGGGGGGAGCTCCTACGAGCAGTACTTC. The chain combines TRBV5-1 with TRBJ2-7, with 8 bases fitting TRBD2. This CDR3 contains 14 residues. J lost 0 bases, V lost 4 bases, and 3 bases had no gene match. Germline V gene sequence: CDR1 SGHRS, CDR2 YFSETQ.

The V gene is TRBV15, the J gene TRBJ1-2, with 7 bases that match TRBD1. The CDR3 totals 15 residues. V shed 0 bases and J 6 bases; nucleotides not matched to a gene: 7. CDR1 LNHNV and CDR2 YYDKDF come from the germline V gene (reference sequence). CDR3 sequence reads: CATSRDRAGGNGYTF. The CDR3 DNA sequence: TGTGCCACCAGCAGAGATAGGGCAGGGGGGAATGGCTACACCTTC. The entire variable domain, with the rest obtained from reference TRBV15 and TRBJ1-2, is as follows: DAMVIQNPRYQVTQFGKPVTLSCSQTLNHNVMYWYQQKSSQAPKLLFHYYDKDFNNEADTPDNFQSRRPNTSFCFLDIRSPGLGDTAMYLCATSRDRAGGNGYTFGSGTRLTVV.

The V and J genes are TRBV6-1 and TRBJ2-7, with D possibly being TRBD2 (6 bases). The germline V gene encodes CDR1 MNHNS and CDR2 SASEGT. The V and J ends lost 0 bases and 0 bases respectively, with 9 bases between them. The CDR3 totals 15 residues. The CDR3 DNA is TGTGCCAGCAGTGAAGCAATAGCGGACTCCTACGAGCAGTACTTC. This translates into CASSEAIADSYEQYF.